This note documents a single TCR beta chain sequence. Per the germline V gene, CDR1 is SGHRS and CDR2 is YFSETQ. This CDR3 contains 17 residues. Losses at the gene ends were 3 bases for V and 2 bases for J; bases not matched to a gene: 2. The sample originates from a study of blood T cell repertoires in COVID-19. Original processing notes: It was from reference gene primer amplification that nucleated cell counts were estimated. Here immunoSEQ multiplex PCR was the method, and the copy in TCRdb shows in-frame clones only, minus some. For V, J and clone size, that table is used; D and trimming come from the DNA. The table records around 15,000 clones, approximately 88% of them present only once.

The receptor's source is a human donor in a cohort sampled during active COVID-19. Sequenced sample: peripheral blood. The chain couples TRBV5-1 to TRBJ2-1; TRBD2 matches 16 bases. CDR3 region: CASSWGLAGGPYNEQFF. DNA for the CDR3: TGCGCCAGCAGCTGGGGACTAGCGGGAGGGCCCTACAATGAGCAGTTCTTC. Full variable domain (rest looked up from reference TRBV5-1 and TRBJ2-1): KAGVTQTPRYLIKTRGQQVTLSCSPISGHRSVSWYQQTPGQGLQFLFEYFSETQRNKGNFPGRFSGRQFSNSRSEMNVSTLELGDSALYLCASSWGLAGGPYNEQFFGPGTRLTVL.